The T cell receptor beta chain described here comes from a study of cytomegalovirus exposure and HLA in healthy donors. Regarding the study as a whole: Several V segments, TRBV6-2 and TRBV6-3 among them, could not be told apart and were dropped. For TCR beta chains, V- and J-gene trimming was later linked to a missense DCLRE1C variant. In a later analysis, DRB1 alleles had the most associated TCRs; HLA-C alleles the fewest.

CDR1 MDHEN and CDR2 SYDVKM come from the germline V gene. The CDR3 consists of 15 residues. The V gene end was trimmed by 6 bases and the J gene end by 6 bases; junction bases not matched to a gene: 9. It was with 60 Vbeta and 13 Jbeta primers that the PCR ran. Methods used by the authors: An analysis that came later counted roughly 87 million unique TCR beta chains, about 10 million shared. The method was immunoSEQ multiplex PCR; TCRdb's version includes in-frame clones alone and lacks a portion of them. D and trimming come from the DNA, and the V and J calls and clone size come from that table. The sample has 150,000 to 200,000 clones; around 90% are singletons. On this clone: Its matching antigen is unknown.

The sequence was obtained from a woman younger than 30 in good health and CMV-seronegative. The chain links TRBV28 to TRBJ1-2; 11 positions agree with TRBD1. Material: PBMCs. Here the CDR3 reads CASRSQGQGGHGYTF. In nucleotides, the CDR3 is TGTGCCAGCAGGTCCCAGGGACAGGGGGGCCATGGCTACACCTTC.